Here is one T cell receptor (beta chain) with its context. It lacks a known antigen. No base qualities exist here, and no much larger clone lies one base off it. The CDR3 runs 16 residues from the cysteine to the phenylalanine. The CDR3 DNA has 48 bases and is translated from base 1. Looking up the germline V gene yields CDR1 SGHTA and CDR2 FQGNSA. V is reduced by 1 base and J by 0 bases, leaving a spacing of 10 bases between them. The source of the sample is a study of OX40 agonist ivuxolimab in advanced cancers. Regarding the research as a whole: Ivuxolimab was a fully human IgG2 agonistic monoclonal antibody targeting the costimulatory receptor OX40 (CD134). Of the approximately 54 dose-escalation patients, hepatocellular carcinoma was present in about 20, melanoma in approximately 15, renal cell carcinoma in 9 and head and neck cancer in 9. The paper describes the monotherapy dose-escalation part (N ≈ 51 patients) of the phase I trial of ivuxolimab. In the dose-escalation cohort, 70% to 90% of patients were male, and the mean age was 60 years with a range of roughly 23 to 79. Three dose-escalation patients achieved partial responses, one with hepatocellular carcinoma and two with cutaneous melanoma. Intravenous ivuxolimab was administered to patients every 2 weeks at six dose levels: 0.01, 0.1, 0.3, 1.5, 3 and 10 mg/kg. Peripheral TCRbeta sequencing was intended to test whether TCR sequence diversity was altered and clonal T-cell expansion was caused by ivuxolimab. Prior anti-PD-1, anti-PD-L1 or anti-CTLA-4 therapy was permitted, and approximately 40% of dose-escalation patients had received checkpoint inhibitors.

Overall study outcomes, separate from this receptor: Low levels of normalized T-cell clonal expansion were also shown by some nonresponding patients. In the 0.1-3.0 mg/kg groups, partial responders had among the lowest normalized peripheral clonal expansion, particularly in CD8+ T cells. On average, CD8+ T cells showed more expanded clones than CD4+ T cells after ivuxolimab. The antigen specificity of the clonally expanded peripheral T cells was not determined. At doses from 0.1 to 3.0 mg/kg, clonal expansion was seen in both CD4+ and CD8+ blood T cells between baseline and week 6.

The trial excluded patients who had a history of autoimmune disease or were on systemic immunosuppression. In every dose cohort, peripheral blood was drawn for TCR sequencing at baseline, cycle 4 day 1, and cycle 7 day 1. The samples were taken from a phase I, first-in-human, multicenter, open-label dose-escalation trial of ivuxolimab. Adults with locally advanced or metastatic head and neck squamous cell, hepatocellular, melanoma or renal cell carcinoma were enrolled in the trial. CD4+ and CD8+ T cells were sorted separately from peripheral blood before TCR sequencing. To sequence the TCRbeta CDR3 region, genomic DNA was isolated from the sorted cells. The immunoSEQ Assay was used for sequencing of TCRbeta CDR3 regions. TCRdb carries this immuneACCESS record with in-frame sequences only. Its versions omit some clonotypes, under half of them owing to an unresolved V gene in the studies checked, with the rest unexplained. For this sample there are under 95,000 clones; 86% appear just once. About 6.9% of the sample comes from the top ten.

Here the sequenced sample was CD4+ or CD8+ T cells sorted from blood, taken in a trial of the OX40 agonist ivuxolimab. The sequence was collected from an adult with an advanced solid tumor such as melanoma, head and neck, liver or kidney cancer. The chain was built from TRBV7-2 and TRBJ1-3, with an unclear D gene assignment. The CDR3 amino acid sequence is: CASSLVGPYSGNTIYF. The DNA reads TGTGCCAGCAGCTTAGTAGGTCCGTACTCTGGAAACACCATATATTTT.